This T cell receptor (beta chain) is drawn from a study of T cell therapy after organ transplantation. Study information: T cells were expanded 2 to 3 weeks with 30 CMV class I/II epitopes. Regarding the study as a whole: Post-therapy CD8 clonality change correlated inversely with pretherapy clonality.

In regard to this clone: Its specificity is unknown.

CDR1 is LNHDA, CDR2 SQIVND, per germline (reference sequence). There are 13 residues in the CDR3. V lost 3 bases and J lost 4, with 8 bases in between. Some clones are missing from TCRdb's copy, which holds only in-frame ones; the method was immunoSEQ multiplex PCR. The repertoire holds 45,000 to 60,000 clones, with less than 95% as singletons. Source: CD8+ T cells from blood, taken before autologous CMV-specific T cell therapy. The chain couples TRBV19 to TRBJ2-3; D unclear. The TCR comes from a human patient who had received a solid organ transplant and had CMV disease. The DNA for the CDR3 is TGTGCCAGTAGTATGACGTCCTCAGATACGCAGTATTTT. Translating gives CASSMTSSDTQYF.